The source of this TCR beta chain is a study of T cell responses to AZD1222 COVID-19 vaccine. Findings of the study overall: In all cases, repertoires were sampled only after the peak T cell response.

Some clones are missing from TCRdb's copy, which holds only in-frame ones; the method was immunoSEQ multiplex PCR. Altogether around 110,000 clones are present, 70% to 90% being singletons, with the ten largest covering approximately 7%. CDR1 is SGHRS, CDR2 YFSETQ, per germline. The CDR3 extends over 15 amino acids. V shed 2 bases and J 2 bases; nucleotides not matched to a gene: 3. This clone showed up just a few times. Its target is not known. At the DNA level, this CDR3 is encoded by other sequences in the same sample as well. This chain uses TRBV5-1 with TRBJ2-1; 8 positions match TRBD2. The specimen comprised peripheral blood, sampled on day 0 of AZD1222 vaccination. This sequence was found in an adult in good health. This chain's CDR3 is CASSLGLAAYNEQFF. The CDR3 DNA sequence: TGCGCCAGCAGCTTAGGACTAGCAGCCTACAATGAGCAGTTCTTC.